This T cell receptor (beta chain) was captured by sequencing in a study of neurological immune-mediated disorders. Study-level background: The 35 or so multiple sclerosis patients comprised 31 that were relapsing-remitting and 3 that were secondary progressive.

Germline CDR1 is MNHEY and CDR2 is SMNVEV (reference sequence). The CDR3 consists of 14 residues. V shed 2 bases and J shed 7 bases, with 11 bases lying between them. Notes on the study in general: The multiple sclerosis repertoire cluster was not associated with any clinical or MRI feature, with the authors stating that larger cohorts are needed. The absence of any CDR3 amino acid sequence shared by expanded clones across subjects suggests that repertoires were private in all groups.

From 15-18 subjects, each sequencing run yielded over 180 million TCR-beta sequences. TCRdb fed the 5' RACE reads into MiXCR, producing one record per CDR3 protein. The top ten clones hold roughly 1.3% of a sample with 130,000 or so distinct CDR3 sequences, about 3.2% of them seen once. At least ten counts were recorded for this clonotype. What it recognizes is unknown. Sequenced sample: PBMCs. This TCR was sampled from a woman aged 25 to 45 with multiple sclerosis. The V gene is TRBV27, the J gene TRBJ1-4, with a possible D match to TRBD1 (6 bases). For the CDR3, the DNA is TGTGCCAGCAGTTTACGCAGGGGTGGTGAAAAACTGTTTTTT. It translates to CASSLRRGGEKLFF.